This entry features one TCR beta chain sequence. This record comes from a study of blood T cell repertoires in COVID-19. The overall study: The United States, Italy and Spain provided the acute and convalescent COVID-19 samples. In each case, the material was cDNA or gDNA derived from T cells, B-cell-depleted T cells, or PBMCs.

Study processing details: It was from reference gene primer amplification that nucleated cell counts were estimated. Generated by immunoSEQ multiplex PCR, the TCRdb table keeps only in-frame clones and is missing some. The V and J calls and the clone size are those of that table, but D and trimming were determined from the DNA. The table has about 120,000 clones, 60% to 80% seen once. The CDR3 sequence is 14 residues long. V was clipped by 2 bases and J by 3 bases; unmatched bases: 2. CDR1 and CDR2 from the germline V gene are MDHEN and SYDVKM. The chain joins TRBV28 to TRBJ2-7, with 9 bases matching TRBD1. This TCR derives from a human donor in a cohort sampled during active COVID-19. Material for sequencing was peripheral blood. The CDR3 DNA follows: TGTGCCAGCAGTTTAGGACAGGGGAACTACGAGCAGTACTTC. Translating gives CASSLGQGNYEQYF.